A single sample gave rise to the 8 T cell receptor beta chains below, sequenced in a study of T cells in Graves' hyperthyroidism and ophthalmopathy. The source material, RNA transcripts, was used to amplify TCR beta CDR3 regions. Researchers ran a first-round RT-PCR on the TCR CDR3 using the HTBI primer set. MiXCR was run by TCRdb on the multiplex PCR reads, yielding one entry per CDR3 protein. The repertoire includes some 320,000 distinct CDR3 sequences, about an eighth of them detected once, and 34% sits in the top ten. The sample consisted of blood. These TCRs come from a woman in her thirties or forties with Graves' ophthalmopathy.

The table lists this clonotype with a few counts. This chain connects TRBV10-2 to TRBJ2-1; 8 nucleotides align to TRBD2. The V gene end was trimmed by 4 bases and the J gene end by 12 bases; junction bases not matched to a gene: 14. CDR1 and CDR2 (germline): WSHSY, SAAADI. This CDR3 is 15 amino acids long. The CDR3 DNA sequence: TGCGCCAGCAGTGTACCGGGACTAGGGGGAATGATGCAGTTCTTC. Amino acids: CASSVPGLGGMMQFF.

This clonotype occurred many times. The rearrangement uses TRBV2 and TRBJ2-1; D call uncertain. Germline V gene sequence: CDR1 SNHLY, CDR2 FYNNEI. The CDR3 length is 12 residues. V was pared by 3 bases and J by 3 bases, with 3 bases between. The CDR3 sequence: CASSDGYNEQFF. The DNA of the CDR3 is TGTGCCAGCAGTGATGGCTACAATGAGCAGTTCTTC.

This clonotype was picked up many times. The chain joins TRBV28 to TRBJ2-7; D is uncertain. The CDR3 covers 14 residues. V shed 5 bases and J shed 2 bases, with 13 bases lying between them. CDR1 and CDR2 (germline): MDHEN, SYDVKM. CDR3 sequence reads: CASSLHRTPYEQYF. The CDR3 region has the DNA TGTGCCAGCAGTCTACACCGGACCCCCTACGAGCAGTACTTC.

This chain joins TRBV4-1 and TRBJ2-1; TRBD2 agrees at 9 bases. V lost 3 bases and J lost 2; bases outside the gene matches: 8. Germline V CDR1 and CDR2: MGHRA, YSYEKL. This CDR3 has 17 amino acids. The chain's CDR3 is CASSQEPVAGAYNEQFF. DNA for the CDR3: TGCGCCAGCAGCCAGGAACCTGTAGCGGGGGCCTACAATGAGCAGTTCTTC.

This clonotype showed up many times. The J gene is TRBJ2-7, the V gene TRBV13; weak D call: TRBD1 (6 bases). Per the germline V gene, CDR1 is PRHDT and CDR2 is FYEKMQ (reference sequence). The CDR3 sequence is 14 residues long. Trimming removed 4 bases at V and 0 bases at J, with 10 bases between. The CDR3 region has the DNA TGTGCCAGCAGCTCGGACAGATCCTCCTACGAGCAGTACTTC. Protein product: CASSSDRSSYEQYF. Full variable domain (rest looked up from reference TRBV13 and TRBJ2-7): AAGVIQSPRHLIKEKRETATLKCYPIPRHDTVYWYQQGPGQDPQFLISFYEKMQSDKGSIPDRFSAQQFSDYHSELNMSSLELGDSALYFCASSSDRSSYEQYFGPGTRLTVT.

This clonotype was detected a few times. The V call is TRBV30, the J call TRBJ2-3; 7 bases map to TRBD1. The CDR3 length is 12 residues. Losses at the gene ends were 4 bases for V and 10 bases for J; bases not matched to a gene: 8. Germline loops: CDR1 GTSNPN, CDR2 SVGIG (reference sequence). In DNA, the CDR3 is TGTGCCTGGACTTACTACAGGGGAGCGCAGTATTTT. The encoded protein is CAWTYYRGAQYF.

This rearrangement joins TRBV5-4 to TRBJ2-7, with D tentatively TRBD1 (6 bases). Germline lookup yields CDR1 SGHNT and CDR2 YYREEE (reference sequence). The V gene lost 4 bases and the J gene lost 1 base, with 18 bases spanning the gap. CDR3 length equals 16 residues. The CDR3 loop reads CASSPGMGALSYEQYF. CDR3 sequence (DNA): TGTGCCAGCAGCCCTGGGATGGGGGCATTGTCCTACGAGCAGTACTTC.

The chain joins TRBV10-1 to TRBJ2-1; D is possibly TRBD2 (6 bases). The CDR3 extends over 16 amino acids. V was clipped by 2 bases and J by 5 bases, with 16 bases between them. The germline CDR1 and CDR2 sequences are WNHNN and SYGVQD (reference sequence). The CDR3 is CASSEGGVPLNNEQFF. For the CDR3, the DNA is TGCGCCAGCAGTGAGGGAGGGGTCCCGTTAAACAATGAGCAGTTCTTC.